In this sample, the clone carrying this TCR beta chain turned up many times. What it binds is unknown. The CDR3 contains 17 residues. Germline loops: CDR1 MNHEY, CDR2 SMNVEV (reference sequence). Unmatched junction bases numbered 13, after V lost 5 bases and J lost 2 bases. TCRdb reanalysed the 5' RACE reads using MiXCR and keeps one entry per CDR3 protein. The sample records about 120,000 distinct CDR3 sequences, more than 2.5% being singletons. This sample was taken from a study of neurological immune-mediated disorders. Overall study results and limits: One related-CDR3 cluster, which may be a signature, held the repertoires of 18 of 34 multiple sclerosis patients after phylogenetic grouping. With the multiple sclerosis repertoire cluster, neither clinical nor MRI features showed any association. Expanded clones shared no CDR3 amino acid sequences across subjects, suggesting private repertoires in all groups.

The sample was PBMCs. The receptor was derived from a woman in her 30s with multiple sclerosis. This chain links TRBV27 with TRBJ1-2; 8 bases fit TRBD1. CDR3 protein: CASSPGQGAHLNYGYTF. The DNA for the CDR3 is TGTGCCAGCAGTCCGGGTCAGGGGGCGCATCTAAACTATGGCTACACCTTC.